This TCR beta chain was identified during a study of control samples from healthy donors and cancer patients. The germline V and J ends were trimmed by 4 bases and 1 base, with 13 bases remaining between them. The CDR3 is 15 residues long. CDR1 and CDR2 from the germline V gene are MDHEN and SYDVKM. TCRdb's table, derived via immunoSEQ multiplex PCR, lists solely in-frame clones and lacks some. The sample lists about 52,000 clones, 90% to 95% seen once, with about 2.4% in the top ten. The rearrangement joins TRBV28 to TRBJ2-5; D may be TRBD2 (6 bases). The sequenced material came from blood. The clonotype comes from a man under 40 in good health. CDR3: CASSSGGATQETQYF. The CDR3, as DNA: TGTGCCAGCAGTTCCGGCGGGGCTACCCAAGAGACCCAGTACTTC.